Listed below are T cell receptor beta chains from one sample, sequenced in a study of shared clonotypes between healthy human individuals. The repertoire was sequenced with immunoSEQ multiplex PCR; TCRdb's copy has only in-frame clones and lacks some. The sample holds over a million clones; roughly 96% are singletons and the top ten take over 1%. Sequencing was performed on naive CD4+ T cells sorted from blood. These receptors were collected from a man aged 25-40 years in good health. Each CDR3 is given with its conserved first and last residue. D genes are given only for firm matches. Clone size is not always given. Where it is, it says once, few, many or a class for expanded clones.

TGTGCCTGGAGTGTACGGCGGGGACACACAGATACGCAGTATTTT	CAWSVRRGHTDTQYF	TRBV30	TRBJ2-3	.	.
TGTGCCAGCAGTCTAGGGGCGGACACTGAAGCTTTCTTT	CASSLGADTEAFF	TRBV27	TRBJ1-1	.	.
TGTGCCAGCAGCTCGACCCGCCTAGCGGGAGGGCCCTACAATGAGCAGTTCTTC	CASSSTRLAGGPYNEQFF	TRBV11-3	TRBJ2-1	TRBD2	.
TGTGCCAGCAGCTACACCCGGGGATTCGCCGGGGAGCTGTTTTTT	CASSYTRGFAGELFF	TRBV11-2	TRBJ2-2	.	.
TGTGCCTGGGTAGAACTCACAGGGGGCGGAAGAGCTTTCTTT	CAWVELTGGGRAFF	TRBV30	TRBJ1-1	TRBD1	.
TGTGCCACCTCCGACCGGTCGAGCTCTGGAAACACCATATATTTT	CATSDRSSSGNTIYF	TRBV15	TRBJ1-3	.	.
TGCGCCAGCAGCTTCTCCTACAATGAGCAGTTCTTC	CASSFSYNEQFF	TRBV5-1	TRBJ2-1	.	.
TGCGCCAGCCGCAACGATAGACTGGGGGGTGCCTACACCGGGGAGCTGTTTTTT	CASRNDRLGGAYTGELFF	TRBV5-1	TRBJ2-2	.	.
TGTGCCAGCAGCCCGCCGAGTCGGGGGACCGGGGAGCTGTTTTTT	CASSPPSRGTGELFF	TRBV5-4	TRBJ2-2	.	.
TGTGCCAGCAGCCGTCCGGGGCTCATTGAGACCCAGTACTTC	CASSRPGLIETQYF	TRBV28	TRBJ2-5	.	.
TGCGCCAGCAGATTTAATGGGGGGCCCCAAGAGACCCAGTACTTC	CASRFNGGPQETQYF	TRBV5-1	TRBJ2-5	.	.
TGTGCCAGCAGCTCCGGGACTAGCGCCCACAATGAGCAGTTCTTC	CASSSGTSAHNEQFF	TRBV7-3	TRBJ2-1	TRBD2	.
TGTGCCAGCAGTTTATCGGGCGGGAGAGGGTACAATGAGCAGTTCTTC	CASSLSGGRGYNEQFF	TRBV27	TRBJ2-1	TRBD2	.
TGTGCCAGCAGCTTAGGGGGGGACGAGTCGAACATTCAGTACTTC	CASSLGGDESNIQYF	TRBV11-3	TRBJ2-4	.	.
TGCAGTGCTAGGGAGAACACTGAAGCTTTCTTT	CSARENTEAFF	TRBV20-1	TRBJ1-1	.	few
TGTGCCAGCAGTTTATTGTGGGGCCACACCTACGAGCAGTACTTC	CASSLLWGHTYEQYF	TRBV27	TRBJ2-7	.	.
TGTGCCAGCTCATGGGGGAAAGAGACCCAGTACTTC	CASSWGKETQYF	TRBV18	TRBJ2-5	.	.